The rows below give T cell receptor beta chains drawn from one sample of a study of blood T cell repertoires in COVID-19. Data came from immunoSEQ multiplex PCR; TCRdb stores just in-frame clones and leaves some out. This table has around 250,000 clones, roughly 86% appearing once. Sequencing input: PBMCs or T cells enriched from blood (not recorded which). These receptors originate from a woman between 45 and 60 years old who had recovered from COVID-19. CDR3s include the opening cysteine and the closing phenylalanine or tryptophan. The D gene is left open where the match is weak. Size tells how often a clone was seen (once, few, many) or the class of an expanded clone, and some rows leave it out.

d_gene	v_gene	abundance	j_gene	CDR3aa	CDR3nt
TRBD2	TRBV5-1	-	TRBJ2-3	CASSLTSGSTDTQYF	TGCGCCAGCAGCTTGACTAGCGGGAGCACAGATACGCAGTATTTT
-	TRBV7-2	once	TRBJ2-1	CASSFGTISYNEQFF	TGTGCCAGCAGCTTTGGCACCATATCCTACAATGAGCAGTTCTTC
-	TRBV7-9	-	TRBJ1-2	CASSPHREGYTF	TGTGCCAGCAGCCCTCACAGGGAAGGCTACACCTTC
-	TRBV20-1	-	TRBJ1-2	CSASLGGFSYGYTF	TGCAGTGCTAGTCTCGGGGGGTTCTCCTATGGCTACACCTTC
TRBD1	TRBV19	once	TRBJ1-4	CASSIWTGPNEKLFF	TGTGCCAGTAGTATTTGGACAGGACCTAATGAAAAACTGTTTTTT
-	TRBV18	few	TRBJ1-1	CASSPVGANTEAFF	TGTGCCAGCTCACCGGTAGGGGCGAACACTGAAGCTTTCTTT
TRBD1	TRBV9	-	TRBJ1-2	CASSAGQGAGGYTF	TGTGCCAGCAGCGCTGGACAGGGGGCGGGTGGCTACACCTTC
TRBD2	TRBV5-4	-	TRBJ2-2	CASSSVAGGPTGELFF	TGTGCCAGCAGCTCTGTAGCGGGAGGGCCAACCGGGGAGCTGTTTTTT
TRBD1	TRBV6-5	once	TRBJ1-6	CASGPDRVNSPLHF	TGTGCCAGCGGTCCGGACAGGGTAAATTCACCCCTCCACTTT
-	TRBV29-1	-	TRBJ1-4	CSATGSANEKLFF	TGCAGCGCTACAGGGTCGGCTAATGAAAAACTGTTTTTT
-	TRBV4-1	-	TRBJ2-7	CASSQRVGNTYEQYF	TGCGCCAGCAGCCAAAGAGTGGGCAACACCTACGAGCAGTACTTC
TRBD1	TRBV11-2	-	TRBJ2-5	CASSRGQQETQYF	TGTGCCAGCAGCCGGGGACAGCAAGAGACCCAGTACTTC
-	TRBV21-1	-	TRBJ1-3	CASRKQGTGNTIYF	TGTGCCAGCCGTAAACAGGGAACTGGAAACACCATATATTTT
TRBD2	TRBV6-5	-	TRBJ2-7	CASKIRLAGVDEQYF	TGTGCCAGCAAAATTAGACTAGCGGGAGTAGACGAGCAGTACTTC
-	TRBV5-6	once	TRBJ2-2	CASSLARTGELFF	TGTGCCAGCAGCTTGGCCCGGACCGGGGAGCTGTTTTTT
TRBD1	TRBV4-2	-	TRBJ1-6	CASSQANRGPSGHNSPLHF	TGTGCCAGCAGCCAAGCAAACAGGGGTCCATCGGGTCATAATTCACCCCTCCACTTT
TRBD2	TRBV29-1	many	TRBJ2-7	CSVEDPRAGGSYEQYF	TGCAGCGTTGAAGACCCGCGGGCGGGAGGGTCCTACGAGCAGTACTTC
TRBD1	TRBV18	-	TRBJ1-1	CASSPLSGTENTEAFF	TGTGCCAGCTCACCACTCTCTGGGACAGAGAACACTGAAGCTTTCTTT
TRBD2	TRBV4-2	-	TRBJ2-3	CASSQEEGLDTDTQYF	TGTGCCAGCAGCCAAGAGGAGGGACTAGACACAGATACGCAGTATTTT
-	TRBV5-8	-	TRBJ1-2	CASSRGTRINYGYTF	TGTGCCAGCAGCAGGGGGACGCGAATTAACTATGGCTACACCTTC
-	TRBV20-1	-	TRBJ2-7	CSASPLIDSYEQYF	TGCAGTGCTAGTCCCTTAATAGACTCCTACGAGCAGTACTTC
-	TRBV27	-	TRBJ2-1	CASSFWLSGNEQFF	TGTGCCAGCAGTTTCTGGTTATCAGGCAATGAGCAGTTCTTC